One and the same sample provided the 18 T cell receptor beta chains below, sequenced in a study of T-cell memory formation after mild COVID-19. TCRdb re-derived calls from the 5' RACE reads in MiXCR, one entry per CDR3 protein. The data show 250,000 or so distinct CDR3 sequences, more than 15% seen once. The specimen was PBMCs or a T cell subset sorted from them (not recorded which). The receptors were gathered from a man aged 18 to 30 who had mild COVID-19 (a few samples of this study predate the infection). Cell type and time point are not known.

This clonotype was recorded a few times. The genes are TRBV25-1 and TRBJ2-1; D is perhaps TRBD1 (5 bases). CDR3 length equals 12 residues. The V gene lost 2 bases and the J gene lost 10 bases, with 9 bases spanning the gap. Germline V gives CDR1 MGHDK, CDR2 SYGVNS. CDR3 amino acids: CASSEADREQFF. CDR3 in DNA: TGTGCCAGCAGTGAAGCCGACAGAGAGCAGTTCTTC.

This clonotype was seen a handful of times. The chain has TRBV24-1 and TRBJ2-2, with no clear D. This CDR3 is 15 amino acids long. The germline gives CDR1 KGHDR, CDR2 SFDVKD. V was pared by 4 bases and J by 6 bases, with 14 bases between. CDR3 amino acids: CATSDPRTGAGELFF. As DNA, the CDR3 is TGTGCCACCAGTGACCCCAGGACGGGCGCCGGGGAGCTGTTTTTT.

This clonotype has only a few counts. The chain employs TRBV4-1 and TRBJ2-2; 7 bases are shared with TRBD2. The V segment lost 0 bases and the J segment 9 bases; nucleotides outside the gene matches: 10. Germline CDR1 reads MGHRA; CDR2 reads YSYEKL. The CDR3 contains 16 residues. CDR3 in amino acids: CASSQDDRAGSRELFF. The DNA of the CDR3 is TGCGCCAGCAGCCAAGATGACAGAGCGGGGTCTAGGGAGCTGTTTTTT.

This sequence joins TRBV12-3 or TRBV12-4 and TRBJ1-3, with D unclear. Trimming pared 6 bases from V and 8 bases from J, leaving 11 bases between. This CDR3 has 12 residues. The CDR3 is CASRGFGDTIYF. As DNA, the CDR3 is TGTGCCAGCAGGGGATTTGGTGACACCATATATTTT.

This clonotype was observed a handful of times. This sequence joins TRBV5-1 and TRBJ2-2; no definite D call. The CDR3 totals 16 residues. The V and J ends lost 4 bases and 5 bases respectively, with 18 bases between them. CDR1 and CDR2 (germline): SGHRS, YFSETQ. CDR3 DNA: TGCGCCAGCAGCCTAACAGACTCCTTGAAGACCGGGGAGCTGTTTTTT. It is translated as CASSLTDSLKTGELFF.

This clonotype was recorded a few times. The CDR3 nucleotides read TGCAGTGCTAGAGGGACAGACAAGCAGTACTTC. Its translation is CSARGTDKQYF. The chain is built from TRBV20-1 and TRBJ2-7, with D perhaps matching TRBD1 (6 bases). Per the germline V gene, CDR1 is DFQATT and CDR2 is SNEGSKA (reference sequence). CDR3 length equals 11 residues. V was shortened by 1 base and J by 8 bases, with 9 bases between the two germline ends.

The rearrangement joins TRBV6-5 to TRBJ1-2; 8 bases are shared with TRBD1. Germline V lookup: CDR1 MNHEY, CDR2 SVGAGI. The J segment lost 4 bases and the V segment lost 8 bases, leaving 12 bases of the junction unmatched. This CDR3 region has 15 residues. CDR3 protein: CASGDRPTHFYGYTF. CDR3 in DNA: TGTGCCAGCGGGGACAGGCCTACTCACTTCTATGGCTACACCTTC.

At least ten counts were recorded for this clonotype. The chain joins TRBV5-1 to TRBJ2-1; D may be TRBD1 (5 bases). Per the germline V gene, CDR1 is SGHRS and CDR2 is YFSETQ. This CDR3 is 11 amino acids long. V gave up 4 bases and J gave up 9 bases, with 8 bases separating them. CDR3 nucleotide sequence: TGCGCCAGCAGCAGGGGTGGTGAGCAGTTCTTC. Amino acid sequence: CASSRGGEQFF.

CDR3 nucleotides: TGTGCCATCAGTGCCCAATCTACTAGTCGGGATGAGCAGTTCTTC. It yields the protein CAISAQSTSRDEQFF. The chain links TRBV10-3 to TRBJ2-1, with D possibly TRBD2 on 5 matching bases. CDR1 and CDR2 from the germline V gene are ENHRY and SYGVKD. The CDR3 is 15 amino acids. Trimming removed 4 bases at V and 8 bases at J, with 18 bases between.

This clonotype was seen a handful of times. This chain links TRBV4-1 with TRBJ1-4; 9 bases match TRBD1. The CDR3 has 13 amino acids. Germline V gene sequence: CDR1 MGHRA, CDR2 YSYEKL. V dropped 0 bases and J dropped 15; count of bases not matched to a gene: 5. The CDR3 region is CASSQERQGELFF. CDR3 coding DNA: TGCGCCAGCAGCCAAGAACGACAGGGGGAGTTGTTTTTT.

V usage is TRBV7-9 and J usage is TRBJ1-1; TRBD1 matches at 8 bases. Germline assignment: CDR1 SEHNR and CDR2 FQNEAQ (reference sequence). The CDR3 is made up of 12 amino acids. The V gene end was trimmed by 5 bases and the J gene end by 7 bases; junction bases not matched to a gene: 3. For the CDR3, the DNA is TGTGCCAGCAGCCGACAGGGGAATGAAGCTTTCTTT. Translating gives CASSRQGNEAFF.

This clonotype was seen more than once but under ten times. The chain recombines TRBV27 with TRBJ2-1; 11 nucleotides line up with TRBD2. The CDR3 is 15 amino acids. V was clipped by 8 bases and J by 10 bases; unmatched bases: 13. Per germline, CDR1 MNHEY and CDR2 SMNVEV (reference sequence). Written as DNA, the CDR3 is TGTGCCAGCTCCCCCGGGACTAGCGGACACCTAGAGCAGTTCTTC. It encodes CASSPGTSGHLEQFF.

This chain joins TRBV12-5 and TRBJ2-3; D not certain. The CDR3 is made up of 17 amino acids. Germline assignment: CDR1 LGHNT and CDR2 FRNRAP. The ends were cut back, 1 base at V and 7 bases at J, with 21 bases in the middle. The CDR3 protein is CASGLAPRASYRYTQYF. DNA of the CDR3: TGTGCTAGTGGTTTGGCCCCCCGGGCATCTTACCGTTATACGCAGTATTTT.

The chain is built from TRBV5-6 and TRBJ2-7; 8 bases are a match to TRBD1. Germline V gives CDR1 SGHDT, CDR2 YYEEEE. The CDR3 consists of 14 residues. The ends lost 2 bases at V and 3 bases at J; junction bases unmatched: 4. Written as DNA, the CDR3 is TGTGCCAGCAGCTTACGGACAGGGCTCTACGAGCAGTACGTC. This codes for CASSLRTGLYEQYV.

The sample holds a few counts of this clonotype. This sequence joins TRBV18 and TRBJ2-1, with D perhaps matching TRBD1 (6 bases). Deletions cut 9 bases from V and 6 bases from J, with 9 bases between. CDR3 size: 11 residues. Germline CDR1 and CDR2: KGHSH and LQKENI. The CDR3 DNA sequence: TGTGCCAGTCAGGGGTTCAATGAGCAGTTCTTC. Protein: CASQGFNEQFF. The entire variable domain, with the rest obtained from reference TRBV18 and TRBJ2-1, is as follows: NAGVMQNPRHLVRRRGQEARLRCSPMKGHSHVYWYRQLPEEGLKFMVYLQKENIIDESGMPKERFSAEFPKEGPSILRIQQVVRGDSAAYFCASQGFNEQFFGPGTRLTVL.

This chain joins TRBV29-1 and TRBJ2-3; D call uncertain. The germline V and J ends were trimmed by 5 bases and 4 bases, with 16 bases remaining between them. This CDR3 has 14 amino acids. The germline V gene encodes CDR1 SQVTM and CDR2 ANQGSEA. The CDR3 loop reads CSVLWARLADTQYF. CDR3 sequence (DNA): TGCAGCGTTTTATGGGCCAGGTTGGCAGATACGCAGTATTTT.

This clonotype was counted only a few times. The chain has TRBV11-2 and TRBJ2-7; no clear D. The ends were cut back, 3 bases at V and 4 bases at J, with 10 bases in the middle. This CDR3 spans 13 amino acids. Germline CDR1 reads SGHAT; CDR2 reads FQNNGV. CDR3 DNA: TGTGCCAGCAGCTTGTTAGGACGTTACGAGCAGTACTTC. This gives the protein CASSLLGRYEQYF.

In its sample, this clonotype was seen a few times. The J gene is TRBJ2-1, the V gene TRBV7-2; D tentatively fits TRBD1 or TRBD2 (5 bases each). CDR3 length equals 15 residues. The V gene's germline CDR1 is SGHTA and CDR2 FQGNSA. V was trimmed by 5 bases and J by 3 bases, leaving 14 bases between them. The CDR3: CASSLGTAFYNEQFF. Here the CDR3 DNA reads TGTGCCAGCAGCCTGGGGACGGCCTTCTACAATGAGCAGTTCTTC. The entire variable domain, with the rest obtained from reference TRBV7-2 and TRBJ2-1, is as follows: GAGVSQSPSNKVTEKGKDVELRCDPISGHTALYWYRQSLGQGLEFLIYFQGNSAPDKSGLPSDRFSAERTGGSVSTLTIQRTQQEDSAVYLCASSLGTAFYNEQFFGPGTRLTVL.